This TCR beta chain was obtained from a study of technical replicates of blood from a few donors. V lost 2 bases to trimming and J lost 3 bases; unmatched junction nucleotides: 2. Per the germline V gene, CDR1 is MNHEY and CDR2 is SMNVEV (reference sequence). The CDR3 spans 14 residues. Only in-frame clones appear in the TCRdb table, and some are missing; sequencing was by immunoSEQ multiplex PCR. Of roughly 92,000 clones in the sample, 85% to 95% were seen once. The sequence was obtained from a human donor in good health. Sequenced sample: T cells isolated from PBMCs. This chain joins TRBV27 and TRBJ2-7, with 9 bases lining up with TRBD1. DNA of the CDR3: TGTGCCAGCAGTTTAGGGACAGGGATCTACGAGCAGTACTTC. This gives the protein CASSLGTGIYEQYF.